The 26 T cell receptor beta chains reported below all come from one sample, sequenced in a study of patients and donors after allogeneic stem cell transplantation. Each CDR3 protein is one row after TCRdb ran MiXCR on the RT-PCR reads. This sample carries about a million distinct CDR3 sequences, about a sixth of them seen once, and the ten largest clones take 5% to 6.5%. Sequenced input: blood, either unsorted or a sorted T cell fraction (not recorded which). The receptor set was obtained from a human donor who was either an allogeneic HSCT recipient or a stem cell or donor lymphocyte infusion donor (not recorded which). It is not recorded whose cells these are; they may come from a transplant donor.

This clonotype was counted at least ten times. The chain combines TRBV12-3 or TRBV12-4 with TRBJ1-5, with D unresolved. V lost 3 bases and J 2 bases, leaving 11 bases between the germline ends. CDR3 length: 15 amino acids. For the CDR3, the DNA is TGTGCCAGCAGTTTCAAACAGCCTGGCAATCAGCCCCAGCATTTT. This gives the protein CASSFKQPGNQPQHF.

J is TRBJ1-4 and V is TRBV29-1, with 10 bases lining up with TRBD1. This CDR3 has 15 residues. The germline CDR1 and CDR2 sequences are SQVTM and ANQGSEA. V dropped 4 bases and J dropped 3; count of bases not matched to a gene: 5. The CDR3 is CSVARQGAANEKLFF. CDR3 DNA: TGCAGCGTTGCGCGACAGGGGGCAGCTAATGAAAAACTGTTTTTT.

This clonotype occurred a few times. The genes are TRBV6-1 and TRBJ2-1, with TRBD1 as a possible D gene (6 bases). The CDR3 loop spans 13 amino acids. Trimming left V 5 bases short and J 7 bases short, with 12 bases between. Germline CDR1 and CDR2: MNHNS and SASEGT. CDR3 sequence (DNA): TGTGCCAGCAGTCGCCGGACAGCTAATGAGCAGTTCTTC. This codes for CASSRRTANEQFF.

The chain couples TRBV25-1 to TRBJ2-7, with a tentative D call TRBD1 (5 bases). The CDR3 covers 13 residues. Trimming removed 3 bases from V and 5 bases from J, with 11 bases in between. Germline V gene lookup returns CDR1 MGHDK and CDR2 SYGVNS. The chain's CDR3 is CASSDHQGHEQYF. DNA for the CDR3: TGTGCCAGCAGTGACCATCAGGGCCACGAGCAGTACTTC.

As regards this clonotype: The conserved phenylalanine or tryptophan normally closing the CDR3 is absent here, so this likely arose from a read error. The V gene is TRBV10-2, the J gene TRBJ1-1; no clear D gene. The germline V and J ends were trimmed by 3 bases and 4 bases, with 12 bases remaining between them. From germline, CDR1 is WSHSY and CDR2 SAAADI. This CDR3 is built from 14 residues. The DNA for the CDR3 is TGCGCCAGCAGTGATCTACTGCCCCGCACTGAAGCTTTCTTG. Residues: CASSDLLPRTEAFL.

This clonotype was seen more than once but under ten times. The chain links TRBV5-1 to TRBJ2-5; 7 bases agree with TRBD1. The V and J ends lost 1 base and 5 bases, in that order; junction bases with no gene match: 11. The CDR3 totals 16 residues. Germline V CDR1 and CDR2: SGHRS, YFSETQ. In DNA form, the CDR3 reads TGCGCCAGCAGCTTGCTTGGGACAGCCCTCCGGGAGACCCAGTACTTC. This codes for CASSLLGTALRETQYF. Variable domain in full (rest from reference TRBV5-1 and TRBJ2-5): KAGVTQTPRYLIKTRGQQVTLSCSPISGHRSVSWYQQTPGQGLQFLFEYFSETQRNKGNFPGRFSGRQFSNSRSEMNVSTLELGDSALYLCASSLLGTALRETQYFGPGTRLLVL.

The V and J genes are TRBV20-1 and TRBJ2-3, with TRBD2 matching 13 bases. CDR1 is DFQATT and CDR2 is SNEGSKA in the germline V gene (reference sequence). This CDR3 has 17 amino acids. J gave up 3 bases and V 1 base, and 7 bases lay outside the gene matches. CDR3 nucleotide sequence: TGCAGTGCTAGAGTCCTACTAGCGGGAGGGCCGACAGATACGCAGTATTTT. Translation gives CSARVLLAGGPTDTQYF.

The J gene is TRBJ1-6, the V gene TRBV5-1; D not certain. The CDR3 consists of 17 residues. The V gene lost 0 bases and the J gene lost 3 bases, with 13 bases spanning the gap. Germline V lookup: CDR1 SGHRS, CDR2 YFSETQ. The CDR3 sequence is CASSLGSGNFYNSPLHF. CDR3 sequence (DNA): TGCGCCAGCAGCTTGGGGTCAGGCAATTTCTATAATTCACCCCTCCACTTT.

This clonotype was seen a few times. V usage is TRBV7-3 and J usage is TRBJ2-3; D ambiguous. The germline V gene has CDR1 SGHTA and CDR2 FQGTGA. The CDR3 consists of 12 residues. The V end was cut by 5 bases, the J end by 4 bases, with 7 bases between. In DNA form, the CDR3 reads TGTGCCAGCAGCCAAACCTCAGATACGCAGTATTTT. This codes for CASSQTSDTQYF.

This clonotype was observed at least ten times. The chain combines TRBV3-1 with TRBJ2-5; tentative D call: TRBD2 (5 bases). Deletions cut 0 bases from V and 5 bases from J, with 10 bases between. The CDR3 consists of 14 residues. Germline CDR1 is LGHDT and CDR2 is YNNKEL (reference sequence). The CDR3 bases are TGTGCCAGCAGCCAAGATGTGCGAGGGGAGACCCAGTACTTC. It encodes CASSQDVRGETQYF.

CDR3 DNA sequence: TGTGCCAGCAGCTTAGGGGAACCCCCGCAAGATACGCAGTATTTT. Translated: CASSLGEPPQDTQYF. The chain links TRBV7-8 to TRBJ2-3; D uncertain. The V end lost 1 base, the J end lost 5 bases, and 13 bases lay between the germline ends. Germline lookup yields CDR1 SGHVS and CDR2 FQNEAQ. CDR3 length: 15 residues.

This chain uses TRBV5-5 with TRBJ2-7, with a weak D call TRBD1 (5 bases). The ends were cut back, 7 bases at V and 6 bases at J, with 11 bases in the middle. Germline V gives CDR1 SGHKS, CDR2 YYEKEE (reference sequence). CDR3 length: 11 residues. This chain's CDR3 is CASGQGLEQYF. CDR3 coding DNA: TGTGCCAGCGGGCAGGGCCTCGAGCAGTACTTC.

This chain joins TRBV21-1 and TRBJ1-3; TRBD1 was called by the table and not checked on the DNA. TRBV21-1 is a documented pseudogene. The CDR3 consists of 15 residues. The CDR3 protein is CASSKKQGAGNTIYF. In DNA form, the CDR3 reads TGTGCCAGCAGCAAAAAACAGGGAGCTGGAAACACCATATATTTT.

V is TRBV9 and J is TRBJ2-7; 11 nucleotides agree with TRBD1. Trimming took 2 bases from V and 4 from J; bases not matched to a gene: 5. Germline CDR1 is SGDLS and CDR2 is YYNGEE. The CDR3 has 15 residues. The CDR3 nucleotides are TGTGCCAGCAGCGTCTCCGGGACAGGGGGATACGAGCAGTACTTC. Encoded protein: CASSVSGTGGYEQYF.

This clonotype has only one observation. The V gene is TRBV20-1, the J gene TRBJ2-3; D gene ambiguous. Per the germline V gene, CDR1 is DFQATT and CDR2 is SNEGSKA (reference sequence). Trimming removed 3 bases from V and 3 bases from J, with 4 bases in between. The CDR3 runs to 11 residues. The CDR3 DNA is TGCAGTGCTAGTTTTACAGATACGCAGTATTTT. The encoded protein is CSASFTDTQYF.

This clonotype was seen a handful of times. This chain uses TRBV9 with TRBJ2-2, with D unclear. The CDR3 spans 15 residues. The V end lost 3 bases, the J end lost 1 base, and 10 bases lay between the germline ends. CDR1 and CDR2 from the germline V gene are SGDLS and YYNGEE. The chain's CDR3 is CASSEQTKNTGELFF. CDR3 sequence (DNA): TGTGCCAGCAGCGAACAGACCAAGAACACCGGGGAGCTGTTTTTT.

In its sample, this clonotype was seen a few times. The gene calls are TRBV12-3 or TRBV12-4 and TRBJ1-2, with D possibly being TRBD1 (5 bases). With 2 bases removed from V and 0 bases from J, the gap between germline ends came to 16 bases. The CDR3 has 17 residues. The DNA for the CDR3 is TGTGCCAGCAGTTTAACTGGGGCCACTTCTTCTAACTATGGCTACACCTTC. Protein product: CASSLTGATSSNYGYTF.

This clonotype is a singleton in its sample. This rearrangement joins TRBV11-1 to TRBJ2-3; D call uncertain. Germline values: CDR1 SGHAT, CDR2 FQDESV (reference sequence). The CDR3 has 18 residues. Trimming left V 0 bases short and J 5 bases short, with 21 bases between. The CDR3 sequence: CASSLAMKSRRWGDTQYF. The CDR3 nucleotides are TGTGCCAGCAGCTTAGCCATGAAGTCGCGGCGATGGGGAGATACGCAGTATTTT.

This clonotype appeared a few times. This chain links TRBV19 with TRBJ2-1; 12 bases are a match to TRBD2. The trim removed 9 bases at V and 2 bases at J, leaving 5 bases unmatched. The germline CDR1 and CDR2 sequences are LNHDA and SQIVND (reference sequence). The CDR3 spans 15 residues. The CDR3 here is CASLRTSGTYNEQFF. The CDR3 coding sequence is TGTGCCAGCCTAAGGACTAGCGGGACCTACAATGAGCAGTTCTTC. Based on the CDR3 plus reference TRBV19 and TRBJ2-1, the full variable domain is DGGITQSPKYLFRKEGQNVTLSCEQNLNHDAMYWYRQDPGQGLRLIYYSQIVNDFQKGDIAEGYSVSREKKESFPLTVTSAQKNPTAFYLCASLRTSGTYNEQFFGPGTRLTVL.

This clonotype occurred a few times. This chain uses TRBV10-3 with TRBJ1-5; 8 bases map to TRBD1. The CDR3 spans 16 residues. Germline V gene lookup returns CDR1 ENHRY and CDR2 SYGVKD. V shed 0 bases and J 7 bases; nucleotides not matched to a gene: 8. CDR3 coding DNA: TGTGCCATCAGTGAGTCGAGGCAGGGGGCGAGGCAGCCCCAGCATTTT. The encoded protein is CAISESRQGARQPQHF.

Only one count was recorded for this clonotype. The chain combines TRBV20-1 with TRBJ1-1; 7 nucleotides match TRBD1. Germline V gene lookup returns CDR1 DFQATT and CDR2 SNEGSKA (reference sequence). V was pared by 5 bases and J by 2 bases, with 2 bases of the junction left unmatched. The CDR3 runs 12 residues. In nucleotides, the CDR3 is TGCAGTGCTTGGGACAGCAACACTGAAGCTTTCTTT. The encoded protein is CSAWDSNTEAFF.

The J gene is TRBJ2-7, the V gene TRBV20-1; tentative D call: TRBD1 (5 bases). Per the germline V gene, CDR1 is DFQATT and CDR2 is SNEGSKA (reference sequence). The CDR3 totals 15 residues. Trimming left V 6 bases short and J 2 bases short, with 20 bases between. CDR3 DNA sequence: TGCAGTGCAAGACCCCTACAGGTAGCAACCTACGAGCAGTACTTC. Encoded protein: CSARPLQVATYEQYF.

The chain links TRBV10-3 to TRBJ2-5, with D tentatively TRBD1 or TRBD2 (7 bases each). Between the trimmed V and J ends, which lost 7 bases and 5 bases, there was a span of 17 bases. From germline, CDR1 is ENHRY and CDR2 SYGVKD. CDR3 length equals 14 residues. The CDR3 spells CAIKSQGGLETQYF. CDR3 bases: TGTGCCATCAAGAGCCAGGGGGGGTTGGAGACCCAGTACTTC.

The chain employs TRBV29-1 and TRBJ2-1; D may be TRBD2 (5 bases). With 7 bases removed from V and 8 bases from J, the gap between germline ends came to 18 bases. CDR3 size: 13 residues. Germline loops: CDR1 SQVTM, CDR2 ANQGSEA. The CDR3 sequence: CSAEGVRSHEQFF. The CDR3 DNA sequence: TGCAGCGCCGAGGGTGTGCGTTCTCATGAGCAGTTCTTC.

The CDR3 DNA sequence: TGTGCCAGCAGTCCACTAGCGGGAGGGCCGAGGCAGCAGTTCTTC. This codes for CASSPLAGGPRQQFF. The chain uses TRBV12-3 or TRBV12-4 and TRBJ2-1, with 13 nucleotides matching TRBD2. The CDR3 covers 15 residues. V was pared by 5 bases and J by 11 bases, with 9 bases of the junction left unmatched.

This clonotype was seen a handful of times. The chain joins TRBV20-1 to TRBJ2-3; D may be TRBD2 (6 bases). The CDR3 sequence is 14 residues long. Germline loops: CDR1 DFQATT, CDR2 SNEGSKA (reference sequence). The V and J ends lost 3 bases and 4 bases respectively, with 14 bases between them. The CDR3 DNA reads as TGCAGTGCTAGCAGACTAGAGCGGGCAGATACGCAGTATTTT. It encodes CSASRLERADTQYF.